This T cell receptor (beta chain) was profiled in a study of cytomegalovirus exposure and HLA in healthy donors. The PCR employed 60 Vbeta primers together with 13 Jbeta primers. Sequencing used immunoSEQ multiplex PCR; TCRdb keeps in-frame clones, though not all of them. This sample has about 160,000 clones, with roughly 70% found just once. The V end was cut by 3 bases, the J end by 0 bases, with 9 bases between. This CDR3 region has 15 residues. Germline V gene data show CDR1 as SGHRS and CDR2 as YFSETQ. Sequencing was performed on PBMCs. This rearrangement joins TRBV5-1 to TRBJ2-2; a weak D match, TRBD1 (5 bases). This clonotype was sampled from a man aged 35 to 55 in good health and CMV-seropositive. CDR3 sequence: CASSWAGPNTGELFF. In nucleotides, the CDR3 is TGCGCCAGCAGCTGGGCAGGGCCGAACACCGGGGAGCTGTTTTTT.